This TCR beta chain was captured in a study of cytomegalovirus exposure and HLA in healthy donors. Study-level information: Of around 400 genotyped donors, about 81% grouped in the Caucasian-associated ancestry cluster. Study-level points and caveats: A likely sequencing artifact accounted for one observed cluster of highly shared sequence variants. Reports credit the classifier with highly specific, highly sensitive diagnosis of cytomegalovirus status.

This clone was observed a single time. Its antigen is not identified. 60 Vbeta and 13 Jbeta primers were used in PCR. The repertoire was sequenced with immunoSEQ multiplex PCR; TCRdb's copy has only in-frame clones and lacks some. The table has over 150,000 clones, 60% to 80% seen once; the top ten hold about 9.5%. Between the trimmed V and J ends, which lost 3 bases and 1 base, there was a span of 5 bases. Germline-derived CDR1 and CDR2 are MNHNY and SVGAGI (reference sequence). This CDR3 region has 13 residues. This sequence was found in a man aged 18 to 35 in good health and CMV-seropositive. V usage is TRBV6-6 and J usage is TRBJ2-3, with D uncertain. Sequenced material: PBMCs. CDR3 region: CASSYTGTDTQYF. The CDR3 DNA follows: TGTGCCAGCAGTTATACGGGCACAGATACGCAGTATTTT.